These 22 T cell receptor beta chains share one sample of origin, sequenced in a study of shared clonotypes between healthy human individuals. Clones were read by immunoSEQ multiplex PCR, and TCRdb kept only the in-frame ones, dropping some. The profile shows over 850,000 clones, about 84% of them singletons. Sequenced sample: memory CD4+ T cells from PBMCs. The subset denotes: CD45RA-negative fraction. These receptor sequences come from a man younger than 35 in good health. Some clones in this sample may be carry-over from other donors' samples.

V and J are TRBV10-1 and TRBJ2-3; D perhaps matches TRBD1 (5 bases). The CDR3 has 12 amino acids. Germline CDR1 and CDR2: WNHNN and SYGVQD (reference sequence). The V and J ends lost 5 bases and 5 bases respectively, with 8 bases between them. CDR3 coding DNA: TGCGCCAGCAGTTCAGGGAAAGATACGCAGTATTTT. This encodes CASSSGKDTQYF.

In DNA, the CDR3 is TGTGCCAGTAGTACTCACGGACAGGGCAATCAGCCCCAGCATTTT. Protein: CASSTHGQGNQPQHF. J is TRBJ1-5 and V is TRBV19; 7 bases are shared with TRBD1. This CDR3 comprises 15 residues. Germline V lookup: CDR1 LNHDA, CDR2 SQIVND (reference sequence). The V and J ends lost 4 bases and 2 bases, in that order; junction bases with no gene match: 5. The complete variable domain, with remaining parts taken from reference TRBV19 and TRBJ1-5, reads DGGITQSPKYLFRKEGQNVTLSCEQNLNHDAMYWYRQDPGQGLRLIYYSQIVNDFQKGDIAEGYSVSREKKESFPLTVTSAQKNPTAFYLCASSTHGQGNQPQHFGDGTRLSIL.

Here the CDR3 reads CASSLASLNTEAFF. In DNA, the CDR3 is TGTGCCAGCAGCTTGGCGTCGTTGAACACTGAAGCTTTCTTT. The genes are TRBV5-6 and TRBJ1-1; D unresolved. V lost 0 bases and J 0 bases, leaving 6 bases between the germline ends. Germline lookup yields CDR1 SGHDT and CDR2 YYEEEE. The CDR3 contains 14 residues.

This chain joins TRBV9 and TRBJ2-7; 11 bases match TRBD2. Germline CDR1 and CDR2: SGDLS and YYNGEE. The CDR3 covers 14 residues. Trimming at V came to 4 bases and at J to 6 bases, leaving 6 bases not matched to a gene. Here the CDR3 reads CASSRTSGSVEQYF. The CDR3 DNA follows: TGTGCCAGCAGCCGTACTAGCGGGAGTGTCGAGCAGTACTTC.

The rearrangement uses TRBV9 and TRBJ2-5; no clear D gene. Germline CDR1 SGDLS, CDR2 YYNGEE. With 4 bases removed from V and 5 bases from J, the gap between germline ends came to 15 bases. The CDR3 loop spans 14 amino acids. The CDR3 sequence is CASSPGDPYETQYF. The CDR3, as DNA: TGTGCCAGCAGCCCCGGCGACCCCTACGAGACCCAGTACTTC.

In DNA, the CDR3 is TGTGCCAGCTCACCACCGGGAGGGACCTACGAGCAGTACTTC. Translating it yields CASSPPGGTYEQYF. The V call is TRBV18, the J call TRBJ2-7; 7 positions match TRBD2. The germline CDR1 and CDR2 sequences are KGHSH and LQKENI. The CDR3 runs to 14 residues. V dropped 0 bases and J dropped 2; count of bases not matched to a gene: 1.

This chain connects TRBV27 to TRBJ2-1; 7 positions match TRBD2. Germline lookup yields CDR1 MNHEY and CDR2 SMNVEV (reference sequence). The CDR3 is 15 amino acids. With 4 bases clipped from V and 5 bases from J, the junction kept 8 bases outside the gene matches. Written as DNA, the CDR3 is TGTGCCAGCAGTTCCTCCGGACTAGTCGACAATGAGCAGTTCTTC. Protein product: CASSSSGLVDNEQFF.

The V call is TRBV28, the J call TRBJ2-3; D possibly corresponds to TRBD2 (6 bases). Between the trimmed V and J ends, which lost 2 bases and 2 bases, there was a span of 11 bases. Looked up from germline, CDR1 is MDHEN and CDR2 is SYDVKM. CDR3 length equals 15 residues. The CDR3 spells CASSLGAGYTDTQYF. DNA for the CDR3: TGTGCCAGCAGTTTAGGGGCGGGATACACAGATACGCAGTATTTT.

The genes are TRBV5-1 and TRBJ2-3; tentative D call: TRBD2 (5 bases). The V gene's germline CDR1 is SGHRS and CDR2 YFSETQ. The CDR3 is 17 amino acids. Trimming removed 4 bases at V and 2 bases at J, with 20 bases between. CDR3 loop: CASSVGGGARNTDTQYF. CDR3 in DNA: TGCGCCAGCAGCGTAGGAGGAGGCGCCAGGAACACAGATACGCAGTATTTT.

There are a few counts of this clone. V is TRBV20-1 and J is TRBJ1-2; the D is unclear. CDR1 and CDR2 from the germline V gene are DFQATT and SNEGSKA (reference sequence). The CDR3 is 10 residues long. Trimming cost V 6 bases and J 5 bases, with 7 bases left between them. In DNA form, the CDR3 reads TGCAGTGCCACAGAGTATGGCTACACCTTC. It yields the protein CSATEYGYTF.

A word on this clone: Other DNA sequences in this specimen translate into the identical CDR3. J is TRBJ2-5 and V is TRBV7-3; D uncertain. Trimming cost V 1 base and J 5 bases, with 8 bases left between them. Germline CDR1 is SGHTA and CDR2 is FQGTGA. The CDR3 is 13 amino acids. The CDR3 region is CASSLRGSETQYF. Here the CDR3 DNA reads TGTGCCAGCAGCTTAAGAGGTAGCGAGACCCAGTACTTC.

This clone was recorded once. The chain recombines TRBV7-6 with TRBJ2-7; 7 bases are a match to TRBD1. The germline V gene encodes CDR1 SGHVS and CDR2 FNYEAQ. There are 15 residues in the CDR3. Unmatched junction bases numbered 8, after V lost 4 bases and J lost 2 bases. CDR3 loop: CASSSNQGGTYEQYF. CDR3 DNA: TGTGCCAGCAGCTCAAACCAAGGGGGCACCTACGAGCAGTACTTC.

This sequence joins TRBV4-2 and TRBJ2-7; D gene uncertain. CDR3 length: 14 amino acids. V was trimmed by 5 bases and J by 1 base, leaving 12 bases between them. Germline lookup yields CDR1 LGHNA and CDR2 YNFKEQ. CDR3 protein: CASSFHLTSYEQYF. The CDR3 region has the DNA TGTGCCAGCAGCTTTCATCTTACTTCCTACGAGCAGTACTTC.

This chain uses TRBV2 with TRBJ1-4, with 7 bases identical to TRBD1. The CDR3 totals 15 residues. CDR1 and CDR2 from the germline V gene are SNHLY and FYNNEI. With V trimmed by 4 bases and J by 3 bases, 5 bases remained unmatched. The CDR3 sequence: CASSGQGGANEKLFF. DNA for the CDR3: TGTGCCAGCAGTGGGCAGGGGGGGGCTAATGAAAAACTGTTTTTT.

The chain joins TRBV28 to TRBJ1-2; the D is unclear. CDR1 is MDHEN, CDR2 SYDVKM, per germline. The CDR3 is made up of 13 amino acids. Trimming removed 7 bases at V and 4 bases at J, with 13 bases between. The CDR3, as DNA: TGTGCCAGCACTGCGCCCTCAGTCTATGGCTACACCTTC. Translated, it gives CASTAPSVYGYTF.

The V call is TRBV4-1, the J call TRBJ1-1; D gene uncertain. The CDR3 contains 16 residues. Germline lookup yields CDR1 MGHRA and CDR2 YSYEKL. V shed 1 base and J shed 0 bases, with 12 bases lying between them. CDR3 coding DNA: TGCGCCAGCAGCCAAGGGGCTGTCTGGCTGAACACTGAAGCTTTCTTT. Its translation is CASSQGAVWLNTEAFF.

This chain connects TRBV28 to TRBJ2-5, with D possibly being TRBD2 (6 bases). Trimming shortened V by 2 bases and J by 1 base, and 11 bases separated the two germline ends. This CDR3 comprises 15 residues. CDR1 MDHEN and CDR2 SYDVKM come from the germline V gene. This chain's CDR3 is CASSLTRRGQETQYF. In DNA, the CDR3 is TGTGCCAGCAGTTTAACTAGGCGGGGCCAAGAGACCCAGTACTTC. The full variable domain, completed using reference TRBV28 and TRBJ2-5, is DVKVTQSSRYLVKRTGEKVFLECVQDMDHENMFWYRQDPGLGLRLIYFSYDVKMKEKGDIPEGYSVSREKKERFSLILESASTNQTSMYLCASSLTRRGQETQYFGPGTRLLVL.

The sample holds many counts of this clone. The chain is built from TRBV6-1 and TRBJ1-1, with 10 positions matching TRBD1. After removal of 11 bases from V and 7 bases from J, the junction contained 7 bases not matched to a gene. CDR3 length equals 12 residues. The V gene's germline CDR1 is MNHNS and CDR2 SASEGT. The CDR3 DNA reads TGTGCCGGGGGGGACAGGGGCCTTGAAGCTTTCTTT. This translates into CAGGDRGLEAFF.

This chain links TRBV29-1 with TRBJ2-7; 10 positions match TRBD2. Looked up from germline, CDR1 is SQVTM and CDR2 is ANQGSEA. The length of the CDR3 is 13 residues. Trimming removed 4 bases from V and 4 bases from J; junction bases left unmatched: 4. This CDR3 is CSVALAGVYEQYF. CDR3 in DNA: TGCAGCGTTGCTCTAGCGGGAGTATACGAGCAGTACTTC.

J is TRBJ1-5 and V is TRBV2; D gene ambiguous. Trimming left V 5 bases short and J 0 bases short, with 11 bases between. The CDR3 spans 15 residues. Germline CDR1 SNHLY, CDR2 FYNNEI. CDR3 nucleotide sequence: TGTGCCAGCAGTCTACAGCAAAATAGCAATCAGCCCCAGCATTTT. The encoded protein is CASSLQQNSNQPQHF. Supplemented by reference TRBV2 and TRBJ1-5, the full variable domain reads EPEVTQTPSHQVTQMGQEVILRCVPISNHLYFYWYRQILGQKVEFLVSFYNNEISEKSEIFDDQFSVERPDGSNFTLKIRSTKLEDSAMYFCASSLQQNSNQPQHFGDGTRLSIL.

This rearrangement joins TRBV19 to TRBJ2-1; D tentatively fits TRBD1 or TRBD2 (5 bases each). The CDR3 totals 16 residues. Germline CDR1 and CDR2: LNHDA and SQIVND (reference sequence). Trimming cost V 7 bases and J 7 bases, with 23 bases left between them. CDR3 protein: CASTPGGLGVRNEQFF. For the CDR3, the DNA is TGTGCCAGTACCCCGGGCGGGTTGGGGGTTAGGAATGAGCAGTTCTTC. Full variable domain (remainder filled in from reference TRBV19 and TRBJ2-1): DGGITQSPKYLFRKEGQNVTLSCEQNLNHDAMYWYRQDPGQGLRLIYYSQIVNDFQKGDIAEGYSVSREKKESFPLTVTSAQKNPTAFYLCASTPGGLGVRNEQFFGPGTRLTVL.

The chain links TRBV5-1 to TRBJ2-7; D not certain. V lost 0 bases to trimming and J lost 3 bases, with 13 bases between them. The CDR3 totals 15 residues. Germline V CDR1 and CDR2: SGHRS, YFSETQ. This CDR3 is CASSLGLGFNYEQYF. Here the CDR3 DNA reads TGCGCCAGCAGCTTGGGGTTAGGGTTCAACTACGAGCAGTACTTC.